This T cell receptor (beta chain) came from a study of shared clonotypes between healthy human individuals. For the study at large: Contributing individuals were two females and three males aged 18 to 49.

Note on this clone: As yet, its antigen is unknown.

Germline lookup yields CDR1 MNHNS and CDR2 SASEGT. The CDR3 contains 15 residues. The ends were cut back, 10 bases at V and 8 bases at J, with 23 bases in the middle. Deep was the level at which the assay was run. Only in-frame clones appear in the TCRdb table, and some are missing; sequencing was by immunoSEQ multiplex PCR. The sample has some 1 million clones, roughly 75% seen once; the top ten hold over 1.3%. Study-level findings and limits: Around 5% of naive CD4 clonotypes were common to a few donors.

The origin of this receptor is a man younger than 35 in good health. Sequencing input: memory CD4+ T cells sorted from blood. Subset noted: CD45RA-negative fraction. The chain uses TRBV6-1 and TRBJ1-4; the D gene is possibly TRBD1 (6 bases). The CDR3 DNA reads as TGTGCCACCTCCCTAACAGGGTCCCTACGGGAAAAACTGTTTTTT. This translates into CATSLTGSLREKLFF.